This TCR beta chain is drawn from a study of technical replicates of blood from several donors. The CDR3 sequence is 13 residues long. CDR1 and CDR2 (germline): SGHDT, YYEEEE. Trimming cost V 0 bases and J 3 bases, with 7 bases left between them. Some clones are missing from TCRdb's copy, which holds only in-frame ones; the method was immunoSEQ multiplex PCR. This sample has over 75,000 clones; approximately 96% occur once, and the top ten carry 0.18%. The chain employs TRBV5-6 and TRBJ2-7, with D possibly TRBD1 on 5 matching bases. The origin of this receptor is a human donor in good health. The sample comprised T cells isolated from PBMCs. This CDR3 is CASSLGTYYEQYF. The CDR3 DNA is TGTGCCAGCAGCTTGGGGACATACTACGAGCAGTACTTC.